These T cell receptor beta chains were read from a single sample in a study of cytomegalovirus exposure and HLA in healthy donors. TCRdb keeps only in-frame clones here, not all; method: immunoSEQ multiplex PCR. The data contain 60,000 to 80,000 clones, roughly 80% of them singletons. What was sequenced was PBMCs. The receptors were gathered from a man in his thirties or forties in good health and CMV-seronegative. The CDR3 runs from the conserved cysteine through the conserved F or W. The D gene is left open where the match is weak. Size values are once, few and many counts, or a class for expanded clones, and some rows have none.

size,J,D,V,DNA,CDR3
.,TRBJ2-5,.,TRBV5-1,TGCGCCAGCAGCTTCCGCCCCGGTGAGACCCAGTACTTC,CASSFRPGETQYF
few,TRBJ1-6,TRBD1,TRBV28,TGTGCCAGCAGGGACAGGATTAATTCACCCCTCCACTTT,CASRDRINSPLHF
.,TRBJ1-3,.,TRBV2,TGTGCCAGCAGTGCTGTCAGTCGCTCTGGAAACACCATATATTTT,CASSAVSRSGNTIYF
few,TRBJ2-7,TRBD1,TRBV5-1,TGCGCCAGCAGCTCGGGACAGGGGTTCTACGAGCAGTACTTC,CASSSGQGFYEQYF
.,TRBJ1-1,.,TRBV10-3,TGTGCCATCTGTGGCAGGTTGAACACTGAAGCTTTCTTT,CAICGRLNTEAFF
.,TRBJ1-2,.,TRBV28,TGTGCCAGCAGCCTCACAACAGGACACTATGGCTACACCTTC,CASSLTTGHYGYTF
once,TRBJ1-2,.,TRBV5-1,TGCGCCAGCTTCGGGACTCCCGCCGTGAACTATGGCTACACCTTC,CASFGTPAVNYGYTF
.,TRBJ1-5,.,TRBV29-1,TGCAGCGTCGGGTCCGACAATCAGCCCCAGCATTTT,CSVGSDNQPQHF
.,TRBJ1-4,.,TRBV9,TGTGCCAGCAGCGGGACATCAACTAATGAAAAACTGTTTTTT,CASSGTSTNEKLFF
medium-sized,TRBJ1-2,TRBD1,TRBV19,TGTGCCAGTAGTACCGGGACAGGCTATGGCTACACCTTC,CASSTGTGYGYTF
.,TRBJ2-1,TRBD1,TRBV7-6,TGTGCCAGCAGCCTCGAAGACAGGGCCACTGAGCAGTTCTTC,CASSLEDRATEQFF
.,TRBJ1-5,TRBD1,TRBV27,TGTGCCAGCAGTTTTGGGCCCGGGACAGGGGAGGGGGATCAGCCCCAGCATTTT,CASSFGPGTGEGDQPQHF
.,TRBJ2-7,TRBD1,TRBV4-1,TGCGCCAGCAGCCCGCTTGGGACAGCAATTTACGAGCAGTACTTC,CASSPLGTAIYEQYF
once,TRBJ2-1,TRBD2,TRBV4-3,TGCGCCAGCAGCCAAGCGGTAGCGGGAGGTCGCGATGAGCAGTTCTTC,CASSQAVAGGRDEQFF
few,TRBJ1-2,TRBD1,TRBV30,TGTGCCTGGAGTGAGGGACAGGGAGTATATGGCTACACCTTC,CAWSEGQGVYGYTF
.,TRBJ2-3,TRBD2,TRBV7-2,TGTGCCAGCAGTCGTAGCGGGAGGTATGGAGATACGCAGTATTTT,CASSRSGRYGDTQYF
.,TRBJ2-7,TRBD2,TRBV9,TGTGCCAGCAGCGCTCACCCGGGACTAAACTCCCACGAGCAGTACTTC,CASSAHPGLNSHEQYF
few,TRBJ1-2,.,TRBV6-1,TGTGCCAGCAGTGAGTCCGCGGGGAACTATGGCTACACCTTC,CASSESAGNYGYTF
.,TRBJ2-2,.,TRBV7-3,TGTGCCAGCAGCTTAACGCCAGGGGCCACCGGGGAGCTGTTTTTT,CASSLTPGATGELFF
.,TRBJ2-5,TRBD2,TRBV11-1,TGTGCCAGCAGCTGGGGACTATCGCCCGAGACCCAGTACTTC,CASSWGLSPETQYF
.,TRBJ2-3,.,TRBV2,TGTGCCAGCAGCCTCTTGACAGCAGATACGCAGTATTTT,CASSLLTADTQYF
.,TRBJ1-2,TRBD1,TRBV7-9,TGTGCCAGCAGCTTAGCGGGGGGACAGTATGGCTACACCTTC,CASSLAGGQYGYTF
.,TRBJ2-6,.,TRBV9,TGTGCCAGCAGCTTAACAGGGTCCCCTTCTGGGGCCAACGTCCTGACTTTC,CASSLTGSPSGANVLTF
medium-sized,TRBJ1-2,TRBD1,TRBV27,TGTGCCAGCAGACCGGGACAGGGGATGGGCGCGCACACCTTC,CASRPGQGMGAHTF
.,TRBJ1-2,TRBD1,TRBV7-2,TGTGCCAGCATCCTGACCGGGACAGCTCACTATGGCTACACCTTC,CASILTGTAHYGYTF
.,TRBJ2-3,TRBD1,TRBV5-1,TGCGCCAGCAGCTTGGAACAGGGGATTAGTACAGATACGCAGTATTTT,CASSLEQGISTDTQYF
.,TRBJ2-2,.,TRBV5-1,TGCGCCAGCAGTCGACAGGAAATCACCGGGGAGCTGTTTTTT,CASSRQEITGELFF
.,TRBJ1-5,.,TRBV2,TGTGCCAGCAGTGGACAGAACTTTAATCAGCCCCAGCATTTT,CASSGQNFNQPQHF
.,TRBJ2-3,TRBD2,TRBV4-1,TGCGCCAGCAGCCAACCCCTAGCGGGGAGCACAGATACGCAGTATTTT,CASSQPLAGSTDTQYF
.,TRBJ1-2,.,TRBV27,TGTGCCAGCAGTTTATCCTATACAGGGAACTATGGCTACACCTTC,CASSLSYTGNYGYTF
.,TRBJ2-3,.,TRBV7-9,TGTGCCAGCAGCTTATTGACGATGGGGGGAGGCACAGATACGCAGTATTTT,CASSLLTMGGGTDTQYF
.,TRBJ2-3,TRBD1,TRBV5-1,TGCGCCAGCAGATACCAGGGGGCAGATACGCAGTATTTT,CASRYQGADTQYF
.,TRBJ2-1,TRBD2,TRBV11-1,TGTGCCAGCAGCTTCGCCAATGGCTGGGAGGGAGGGGACAATGAGCAGTTCTTC,CASSFANGWEGGDNEQFF